The source of this T cell receptor (beta chain) is a study of cytomegalovirus exposure and HLA in healthy donors. Study-wide findings and caveats: V- and J-gene trimming of TCR beta was linked (in a later analysis) to a missense DCLRE1C variant. Donors were assumed by presence/absence analyses to have roughly uniform sequencing depth.

Notes on this clone: The antigen remains undetermined.

The V gene lost 3 bases and the J gene lost 1 base, with 15 bases spanning the gap. From germline, CDR1 is MGHRA and CDR2 YSYEKL. The CDR3 is 16 amino acids. The PCR made use of 60 Vbeta and 13 Jbeta primers. Sequencing was performed with immunoSEQ multiplex PCR; in TCRdb, only in-frame clones are kept and a portion is missing. The sample carries about 110,000 clones, roughly three quarters recorded once. This chain uses TRBV4-1 with TRBJ1-2, with D tentatively TRBD1 (6 bases). The TCR comes from a woman aged 45-60 years in good health and CMV-seropositive. Sequencing was carried out using PBMCs. CDR3 amino acids: CASSQGQGRGNYGYTF. CDR3 DNA sequence: TGCGCCAGCAGCCAGGGTCAGGGGCGAGGTAACTATGGCTACACCTTC.